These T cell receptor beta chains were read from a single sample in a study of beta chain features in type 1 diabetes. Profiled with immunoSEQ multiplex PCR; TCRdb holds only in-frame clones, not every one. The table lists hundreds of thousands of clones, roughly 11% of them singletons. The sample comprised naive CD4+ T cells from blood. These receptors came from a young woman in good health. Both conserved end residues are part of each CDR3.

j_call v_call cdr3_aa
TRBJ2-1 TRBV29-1 CSVHHLGLAGGQSSYNEQFF
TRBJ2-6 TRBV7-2 CASSLDFSGANVLTF
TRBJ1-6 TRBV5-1 CASSLGGLSNSPLHF
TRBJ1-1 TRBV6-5 CASGWLTAEAFF
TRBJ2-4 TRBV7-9 CASSLGVSGLAKNIQYF
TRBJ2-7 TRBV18 CASSPGDKYEQYF
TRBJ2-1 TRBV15 CATSRGKGSSYNEQFF
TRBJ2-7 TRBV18 CASSDDRASYEQYF
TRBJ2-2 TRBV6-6 CASRTSGTNTGELFF
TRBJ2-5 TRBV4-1 CASSQVIKETQYF
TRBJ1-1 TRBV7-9 CASSLLVQVNTEAFF
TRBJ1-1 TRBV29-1 CSARTGRDTEAFF
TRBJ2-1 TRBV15 CATSRGDGVYNEQFF
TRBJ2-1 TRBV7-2 CASSPGQGSHNEQFF
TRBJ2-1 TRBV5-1 CASSPPRTSANNEQFF
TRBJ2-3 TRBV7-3 CASSLMGPGSPTDTQYF
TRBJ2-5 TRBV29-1 CSTRGGETQYF
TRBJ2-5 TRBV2 CASTLDRGREETQYF
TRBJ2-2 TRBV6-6 CASIPPGQGNTGELFF
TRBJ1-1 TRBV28 CASSLYLNTEAFF
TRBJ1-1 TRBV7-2 CASSLRGGGTEAFF
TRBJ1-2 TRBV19 CASKVTWTGANYGYTF
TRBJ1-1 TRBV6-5 CASSYSENTEAFF
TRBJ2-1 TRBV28 CASSQVGMNTIEGSYNEQFF
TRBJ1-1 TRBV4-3 CASSQGRGRDTEAFF
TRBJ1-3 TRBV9 CASSPTGQSSGNTIYF
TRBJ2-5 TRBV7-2 CASSPGIQETQYF
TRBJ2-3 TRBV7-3 CASSLGRSTDTQYF
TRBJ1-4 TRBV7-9 CASSLSGQLRGKLFF
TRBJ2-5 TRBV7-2 CASTHASGGQYQETQYF
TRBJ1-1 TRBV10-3 CAIRGLTNTEAFF
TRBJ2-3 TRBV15 CATSVTGVKSTDTQYF
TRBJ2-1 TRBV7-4 CASSLCTRNYNEQFF
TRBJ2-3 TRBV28 CASSPPGPGLAGVADTQYF
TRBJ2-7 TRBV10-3 CAISESGGKGYEQYF
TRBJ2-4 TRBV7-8 CASSLGLENIQYF
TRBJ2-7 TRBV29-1 CSASDRGLNEQYF
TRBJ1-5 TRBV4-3 CASSQRAGGGQPQHF
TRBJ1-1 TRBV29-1 CSVSQLQTEAFF
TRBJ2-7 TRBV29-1 CSVADSPRPMAEQYF
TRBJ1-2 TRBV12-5 CASGPDRGHGYTF
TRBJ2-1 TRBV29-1 CSVASSGGSSYNEQFF
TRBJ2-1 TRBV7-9 CASSSPPGQGWSNEQFF
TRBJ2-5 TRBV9 CASSYGLAGVGETQYF
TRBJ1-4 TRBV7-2 CASSLVLATNEKLFF
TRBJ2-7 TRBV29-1 CSTYLGQGGEQYF
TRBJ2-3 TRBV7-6 CASATKQGTDTQYF
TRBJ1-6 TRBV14 CASSRNRDSPLHF
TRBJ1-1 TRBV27 CASSFHAGGVRNTEAFF
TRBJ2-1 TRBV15 CATSRDPPVYEQFF
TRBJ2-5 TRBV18 CASSPLQGGETQYF
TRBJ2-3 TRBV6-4 CASSATPEAGTDTQYF
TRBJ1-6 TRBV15 CATSRFGGENSPLHF
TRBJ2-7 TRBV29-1 CSAGTVRSEQYF
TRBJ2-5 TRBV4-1 CASSQWMQETQYF
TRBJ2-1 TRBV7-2 CASSSIAGAQGQFF
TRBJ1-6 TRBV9 CASSVRAGSNSPLHF
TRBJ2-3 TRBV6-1 CASSEPALGTDTQYF